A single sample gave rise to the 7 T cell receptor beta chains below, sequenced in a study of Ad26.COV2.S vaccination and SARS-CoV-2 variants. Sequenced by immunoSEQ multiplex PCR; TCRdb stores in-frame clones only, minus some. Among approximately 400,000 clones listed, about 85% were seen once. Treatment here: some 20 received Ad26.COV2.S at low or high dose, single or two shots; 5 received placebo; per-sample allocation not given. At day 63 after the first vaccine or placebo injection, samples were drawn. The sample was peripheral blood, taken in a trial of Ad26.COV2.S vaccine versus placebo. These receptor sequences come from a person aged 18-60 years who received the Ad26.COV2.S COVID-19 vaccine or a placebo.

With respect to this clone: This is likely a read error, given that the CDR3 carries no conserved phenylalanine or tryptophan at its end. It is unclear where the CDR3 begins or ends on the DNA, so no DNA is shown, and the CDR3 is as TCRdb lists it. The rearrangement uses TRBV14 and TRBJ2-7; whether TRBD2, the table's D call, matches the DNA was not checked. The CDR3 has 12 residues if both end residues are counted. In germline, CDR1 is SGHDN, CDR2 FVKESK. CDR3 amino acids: CASSQGRGTEPR.

The CDR3 loop reads CASSPPRGQGTGELFF. The CDR3 bases are TGTGCCAGCAGCCCCCCCCGGGGACAGGGGACCGGGGAGCTGTTTTTT. The chain combines TRBV5-4 with TRBJ2-2; TRBD1 matches at 10 bases. Trimming removed 4 bases from V and 5 bases from J; junction bases left unmatched: 8. The length of the CDR3 is 16 residues. Per the germline V gene, CDR1 is SGHNT and CDR2 is YYREEE (reference sequence).

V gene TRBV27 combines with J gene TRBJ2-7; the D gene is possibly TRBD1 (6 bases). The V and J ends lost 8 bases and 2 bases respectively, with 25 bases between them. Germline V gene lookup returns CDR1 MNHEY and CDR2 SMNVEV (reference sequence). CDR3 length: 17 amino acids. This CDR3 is CASFPGPRQVQPYEQYF. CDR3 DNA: TGTGCCAGCTTTCCGGGGCCCAGACAGGTACAACCCTACGAGCAGTACTTC.

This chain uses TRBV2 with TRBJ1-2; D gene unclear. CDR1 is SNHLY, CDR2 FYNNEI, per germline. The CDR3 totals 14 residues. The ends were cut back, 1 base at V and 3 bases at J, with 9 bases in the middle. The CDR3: CASSEGFRHYGYTF. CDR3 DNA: TGTGCCAGCAGTGAAGGGTTCAGACACTATGGCTACACCTTC.

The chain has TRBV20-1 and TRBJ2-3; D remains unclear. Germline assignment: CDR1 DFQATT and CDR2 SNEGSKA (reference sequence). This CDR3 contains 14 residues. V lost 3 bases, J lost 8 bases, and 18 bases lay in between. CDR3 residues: CSASIRISPFTQYF. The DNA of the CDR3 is TGCAGTGCTAGTATCCGTATTTCCCCATTTACGCAGTATTTT.

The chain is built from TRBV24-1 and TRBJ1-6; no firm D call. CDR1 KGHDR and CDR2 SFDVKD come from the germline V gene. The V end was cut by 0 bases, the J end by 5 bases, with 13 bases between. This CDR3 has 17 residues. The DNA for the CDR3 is TGTGCCACCAGTGATTTGCGGACGGAGGAAAATAATTCACCCCTCCACTTT. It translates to CATSDLRTEENNSPLHF.

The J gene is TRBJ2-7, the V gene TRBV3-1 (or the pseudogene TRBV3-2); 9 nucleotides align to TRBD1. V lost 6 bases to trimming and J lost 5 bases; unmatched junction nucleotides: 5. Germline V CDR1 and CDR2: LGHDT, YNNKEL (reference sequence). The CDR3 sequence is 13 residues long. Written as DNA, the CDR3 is TGTGCCAGCAGACAGGGGGCGATCCACGAGCAGTACTTC. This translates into CASRQGAIHEQYF.